Listed below are T cell receptor beta chains from one sample, sequenced in a study of T cell responses to AZD1222 COVID-19 vaccine. Profiling relied on immunoSEQ multiplex PCR, and the TCRdb table lists in-frame clones only, not all of them. The repertoire consists of more than 100,000 clones, with over 85% occurring once and the leading ten covering roughly 4.2%. The sequencing here drew on peripheral blood, taken on day 0 of AZD1222 vaccination. These receptors were obtained from an adult in good health. Both conserved end residues are part of each CDR3.

CDR3: CASSLWAGVSGGASYGYTF
V: TRBV5-4
J: TRBJ1-2

CDR3: CASSAAIYEQYF
V: TRBV2
J: TRBJ2-7

CDR3: CASSEALPGGLTLREQYF
V: TRBV6-1
J: TRBJ2-7

CDR3: CASSPREGNSPLHF
V: TRBV7-8
J: TRBJ1-6

CDR3: CASSPPPPPDWGYTF
V: TRBV18
J: TRBJ1-2

CDR3: CSVLTQGATDTQYF
V: TRBV29-1
J: TRBJ2-3

CDR3: CAIRRDRGEAFF
V: TRBV10-3
J: TRBJ1-1

CDR3: CASSLFSLNQPQHF
V: TRBV28
J: TRBJ1-5

CDR3: CASSPLTASLQETQYF
V: TRBV27
J: TRBJ2-5

CDR3: CASSQDPTSGAYEQYF
V: TRBV4-2
J: TRBJ2-7

CDR3: CTSSPPPRGTEAFF
V: TRBV1
J: TRBJ1-1

CDR3: CASSNPGDTRSYEQYF
V: TRBV21-1
J: TRBJ2-7

CDR3: CATSDFVAGLDNEQFF
V: TRBV24-1
J: TRBJ2-1

CDR3: CASSQGGRGAYEQYF
V: TRBV7-9
J: TRBJ2-7

CDR3: CASSQESTYEQYF
V: TRBV4-1
J: TRBJ2-7

CDR3: CASSQGLAGVFGELFF
V: TRBV4-1
J: TRBJ2-2

CDR3: CASSVKGYTNTEAFF
V: TRBV5-4
J: TRBJ1-1

CDR3: CASSYIPGPINEKLFF
V: TRBV19
J: TRBJ1-4

CDR3: CASSLGSYNEQFF
V: TRBV5-1
J: TRBJ2-1

CDR3: CASSPGGYGYTF
V: TRBV2
J: TRBJ1-2

CDR3: CASGVAAKAYNEQFF
V: TRBV28
J: TRBJ2-1

CDR3: CASNATVIPNTEAFF
V: TRBV23-1
J: TRBJ1-1

CDR3: CASSEVPPGGHEQYF
V: TRBV5-5
J: TRBJ2-7

CDR3: CASSQGGLGNQPQHF
V: TRBV3-1/TRBV3-2
J: TRBJ1-5

CDR3: CASSSNLYGYTF
V: TRBV5-5
J: TRBJ1-2

CDR3: CASSLSNRGPGNTIYF
V: TRBV5-1
J: TRBJ1-3

CDR3: CASLQPGASGKGTQYF
V: TRBV5-1
J: TRBJ2-5

CDR3: CASINRAQETQYF
V: TRBV6-5
J: TRBJ2-5

CDR3: CASRPGTGGWETQYF
V: TRBV6-5
J: TRBJ2-5

CDR3: CASSLIGTGGNEQFF
V: TRBV5-1
J: TRBJ2-1

CDR3: CASSRSGVFTEAFF
V: TRBV14
J: TRBJ1-1

CDR3: CASSPGTGYNGYTF
V: TRBV19
J: TRBJ1-2

CDR3: CASSLGPGTAAYGYTF
V: TRBV5-1
J: TRBJ1-2

CDR3: CASRQGLNYNEQFF
V: TRBV27
J: TRBJ2-1

CDR3: CASSRAGGTEAFF
V: TRBV7-9
J: TRBJ1-1

CDR3: CATTSGDRDSSTDTQYF
V: TRBV24-1
J: TRBJ2-3

CDR3: CASSLDGVLLSGNTIYF
V: TRBV5-8
J: TRBJ1-3

CDR3: CASSSNQGTGADEQFF
V: TRBV11-3
J: TRBJ2-1

CDR3: CASSQDRTLWGPGTNTGELFF
V: TRBV3-1/TRBV3-2
J: TRBJ2-2

CDR3: CASSFQGEGYTF
V: TRBV5-5
J: TRBJ1-2

CDR3: CAWSGGGNQPQHF
V: TRBV30
J: TRBJ1-5

CDR3: CASRTGPSYEQYF
V: TRBV27
J: TRBJ2-7

CDR3: CASSENRGSNQPQHF
V: TRBV6-1
J: TRBJ1-5

CDR3: CASRGTGFHQPQHF
V: TRBV19
J: TRBJ1-5

CDR3: CASSQVATNSPLHF
V: TRBV3-1/TRBV3-2
J: TRBJ1-6

CDR3: CATSDLHSSEQFF
V: TRBV24-1
J: TRBJ2-1

CDR3: CASSLAQTYEQYF
V: TRBV7-6
J: TRBJ2-7

CDR3: CAIERTGTNYGYTF
V: TRBV10-3
J: TRBJ1-2

CDR3: CASIRTGGSYEQYF
V: TRBV2
J: TRBJ2-7

CDR3: CASSPSDGRYEQYF
V: TRBV7-9
J: TRBJ2-7

CDR3: CASSYSPGDEQYF
V: TRBV6-5
J: TRBJ2-7

CDR3: CASRGVITEAFF
V: TRBV11-2
J: TRBJ1-1

CDR3: CASSLGAGVTDTQYF
V: TRBV5-1
J: TRBJ2-3

CDR3: CASSLSTSGSNEQFF
V: TRBV5-5
J: TRBJ2-1

CDR3: CASSPGERTLGYTF
V: TRBV5-1
J: TRBJ1-2